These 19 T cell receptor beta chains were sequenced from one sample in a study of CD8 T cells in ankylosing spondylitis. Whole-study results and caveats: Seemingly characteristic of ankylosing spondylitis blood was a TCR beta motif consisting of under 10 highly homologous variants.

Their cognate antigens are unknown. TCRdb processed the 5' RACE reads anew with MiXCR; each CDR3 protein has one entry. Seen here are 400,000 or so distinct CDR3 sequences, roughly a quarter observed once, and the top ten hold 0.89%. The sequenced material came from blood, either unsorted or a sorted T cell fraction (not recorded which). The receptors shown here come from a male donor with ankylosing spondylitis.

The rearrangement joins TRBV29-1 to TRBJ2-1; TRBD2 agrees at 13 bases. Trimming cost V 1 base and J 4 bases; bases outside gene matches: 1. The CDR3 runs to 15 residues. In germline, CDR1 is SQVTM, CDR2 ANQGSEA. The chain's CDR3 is CSVEGGLAGYNEQFF. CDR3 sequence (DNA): TGCAGCGTTGAAGGGGGACTAGCGGGGTACAATGAGCAGTTCTTC.

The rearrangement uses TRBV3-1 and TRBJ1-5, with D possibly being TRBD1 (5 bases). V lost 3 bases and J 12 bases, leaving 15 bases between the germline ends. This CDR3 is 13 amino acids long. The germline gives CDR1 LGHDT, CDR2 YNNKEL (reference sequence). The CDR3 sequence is CASSQDTRGFQHF. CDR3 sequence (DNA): TGTGCCAGCAGCCAGGACACACGGGGTTTCCAGCATTTT.

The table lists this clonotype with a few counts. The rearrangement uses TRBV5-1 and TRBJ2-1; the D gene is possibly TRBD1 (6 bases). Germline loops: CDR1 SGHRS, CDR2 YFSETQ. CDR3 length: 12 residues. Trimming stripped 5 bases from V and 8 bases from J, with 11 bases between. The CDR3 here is CASRGEGDEQFF. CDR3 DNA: TGCGCCAGCAGGGGAGAGGGGGATGAGCAGTTCTTC. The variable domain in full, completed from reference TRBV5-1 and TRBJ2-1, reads KAGVTQTPRYLIKTRGQQVTLSCSPISGHRSVSWYQQTPGQGLQFLFEYFSETQRNKGNFPGRFSGRQFSNSRSEMNVSTLELGDSALYLCASRGEGDEQFFGPGTRLTVL.

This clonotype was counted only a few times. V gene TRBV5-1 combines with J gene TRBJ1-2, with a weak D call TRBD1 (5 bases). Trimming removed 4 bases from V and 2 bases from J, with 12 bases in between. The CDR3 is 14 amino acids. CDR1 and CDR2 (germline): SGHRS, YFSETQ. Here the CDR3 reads CASSVDIANYGYTF. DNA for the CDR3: TGCGCCAGCAGCGTGGACATCGCGAACTATGGCTACACCTTC. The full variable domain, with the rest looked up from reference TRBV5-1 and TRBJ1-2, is KAGVTQTPRYLIKTRGQQVTLSCSPISGHRSVSWYQQTPGQGLQFLFEYFSETQRNKGNFPGRFSGRQFSNSRSEMNVSTLELGDSALYLCASSVDIANYGYTFGSGTRLTVV.

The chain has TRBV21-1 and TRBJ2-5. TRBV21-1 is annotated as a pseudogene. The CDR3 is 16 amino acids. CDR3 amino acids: CASSKTSDFVQETQYF. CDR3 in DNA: TGTGCCAGCAGCAAAACCTCGGACTTCGTCCAAGAGACCCAGTACTTC.

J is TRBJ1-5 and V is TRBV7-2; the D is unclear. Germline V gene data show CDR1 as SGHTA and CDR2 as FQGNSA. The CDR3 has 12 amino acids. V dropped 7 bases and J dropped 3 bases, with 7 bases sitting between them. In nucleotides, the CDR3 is TGTGCCAGCAAGGCGTACAATCAGCCCCAGCATTTT. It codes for CASKAYNQPQHF.

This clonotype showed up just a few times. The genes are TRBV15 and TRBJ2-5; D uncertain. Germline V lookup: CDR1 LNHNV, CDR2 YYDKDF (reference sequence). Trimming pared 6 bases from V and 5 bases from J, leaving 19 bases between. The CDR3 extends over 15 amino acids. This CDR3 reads CATSPSLAVWETQYF. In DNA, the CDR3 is TGTGCCACCAGTCCCTCTTTGGCGGTTTGGGAGACCCAGTACTTC.

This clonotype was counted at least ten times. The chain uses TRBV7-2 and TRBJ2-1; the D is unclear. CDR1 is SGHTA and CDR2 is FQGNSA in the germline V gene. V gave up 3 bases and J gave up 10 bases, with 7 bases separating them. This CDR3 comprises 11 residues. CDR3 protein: CASSFYEEQFF. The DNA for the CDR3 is TGTGCCAGCAGCTTCTACGAAGAGCAGTTCTTC.

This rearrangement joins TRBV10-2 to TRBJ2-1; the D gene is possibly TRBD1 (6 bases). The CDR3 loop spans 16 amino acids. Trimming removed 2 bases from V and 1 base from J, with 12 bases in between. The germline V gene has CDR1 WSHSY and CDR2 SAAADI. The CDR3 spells CASSELDSESYNEQFF. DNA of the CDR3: TGCGCCAGCAGTGAGCTGGACAGCGAGTCCTACAATGAGCAGTTCTTC.

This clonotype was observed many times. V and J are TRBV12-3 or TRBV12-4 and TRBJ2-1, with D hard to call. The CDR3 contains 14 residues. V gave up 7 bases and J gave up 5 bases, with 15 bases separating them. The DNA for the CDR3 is TGTGCCAGCACCAAATGGGTAGCTAACAATGAGCAGTTCTTC. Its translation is CASTKWVANNEQFF.

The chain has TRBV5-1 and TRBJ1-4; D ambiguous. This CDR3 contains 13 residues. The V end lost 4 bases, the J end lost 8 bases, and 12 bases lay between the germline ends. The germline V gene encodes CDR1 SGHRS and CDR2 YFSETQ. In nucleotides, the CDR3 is TGCGCCAGCAGCCAAGGATCGAACGAAAAACTGTTTTTT. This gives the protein CASSQGSNEKLFF.

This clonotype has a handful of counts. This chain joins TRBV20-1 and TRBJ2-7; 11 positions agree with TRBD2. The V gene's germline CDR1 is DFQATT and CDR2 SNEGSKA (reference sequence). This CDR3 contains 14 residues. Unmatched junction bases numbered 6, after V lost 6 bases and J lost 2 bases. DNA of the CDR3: TGCAGTGCCGCGACTAGCGGGGCCCCCTACGAGCAGTACTTC. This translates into CSAATSGAPYEQYF.

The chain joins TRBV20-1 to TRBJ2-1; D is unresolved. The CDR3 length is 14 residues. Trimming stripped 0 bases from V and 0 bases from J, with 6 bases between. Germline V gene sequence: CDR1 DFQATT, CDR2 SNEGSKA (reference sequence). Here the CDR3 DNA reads TGCAGTGCTAGAGATGCATCCTCCTACAATGAGCAGTTCTTC. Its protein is CSARDASSYNEQFF.

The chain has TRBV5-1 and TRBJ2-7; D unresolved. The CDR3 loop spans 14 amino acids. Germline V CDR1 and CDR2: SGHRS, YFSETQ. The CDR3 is CASSFDTAAYEQYV. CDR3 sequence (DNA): TGCGCCAGCAGCTTTGACACAGCAGCCTATGAGCAGTACGTC.

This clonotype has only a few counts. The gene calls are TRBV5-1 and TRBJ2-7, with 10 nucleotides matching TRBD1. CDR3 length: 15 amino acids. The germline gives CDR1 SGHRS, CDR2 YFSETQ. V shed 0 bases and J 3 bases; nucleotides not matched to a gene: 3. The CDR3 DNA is TGCGCCAGCAGCTTGGGCGGGACAGGGGTCTACGAGCAGTACGTC. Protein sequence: CASSLGGTGVYEQYV.

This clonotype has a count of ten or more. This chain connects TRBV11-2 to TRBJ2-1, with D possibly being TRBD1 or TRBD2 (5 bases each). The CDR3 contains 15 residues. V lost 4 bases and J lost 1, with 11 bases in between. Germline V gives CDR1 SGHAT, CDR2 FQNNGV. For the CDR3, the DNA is TGTGCCAGCAGCTCCGGGGCAGGTTCCTACAATGAGCAGTTCTTC. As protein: CASSSGAGSYNEQFF.

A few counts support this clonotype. The CDR3 reads CASSGGAKTQYF. Here the CDR3 DNA reads TGTGCCAGCAGTGGGGGGGCCAAGACCCAGTACTTC. This chain joins TRBV12-3 or TRBV12-4 and TRBJ2-5; weak D call: TRBD2 (7 bases). The V end was cut by 5 bases, the J end by 6 bases, with 10 bases between. The CDR3 is made up of 12 amino acids.

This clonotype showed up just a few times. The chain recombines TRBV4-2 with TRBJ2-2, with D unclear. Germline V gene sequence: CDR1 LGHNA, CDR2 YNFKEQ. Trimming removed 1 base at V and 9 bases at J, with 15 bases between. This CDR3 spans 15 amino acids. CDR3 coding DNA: TGTGCCAGCAGCCAAGGAGCAACCGAAGACCGGGAGCTGTTTTTT. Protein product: CASSQGATEDRELFF.

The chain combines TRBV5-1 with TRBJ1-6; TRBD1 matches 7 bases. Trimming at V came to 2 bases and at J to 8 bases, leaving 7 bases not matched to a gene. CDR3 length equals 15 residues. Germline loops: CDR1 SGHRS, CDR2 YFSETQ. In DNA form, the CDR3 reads TGCGCCAGCAGCTTAACAGGGGCCGTCGATTCACCCCTCCACTTT. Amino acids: CASSLTGAVDSPLHF. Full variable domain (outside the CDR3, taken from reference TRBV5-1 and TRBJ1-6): KAGVTQTPRYLIKTRGQQVTLSCSPISGHRSVSWYQQTPGQGLQFLFEYFSETQRNKGNFPGRFSGRQFSNSRSEMNVSTLELGDSALYLCASSLTGAVDSPLHFGNGTRLTVT.